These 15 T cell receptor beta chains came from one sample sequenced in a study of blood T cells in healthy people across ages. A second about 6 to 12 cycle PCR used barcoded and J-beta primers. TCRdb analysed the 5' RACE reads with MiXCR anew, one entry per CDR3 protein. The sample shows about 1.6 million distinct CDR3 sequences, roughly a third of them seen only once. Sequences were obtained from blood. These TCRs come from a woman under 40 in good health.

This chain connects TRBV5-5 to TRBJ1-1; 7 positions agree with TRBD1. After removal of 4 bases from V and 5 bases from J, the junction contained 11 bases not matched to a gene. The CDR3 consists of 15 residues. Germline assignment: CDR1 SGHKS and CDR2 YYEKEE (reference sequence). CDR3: CASSPTTGSGTEAFF. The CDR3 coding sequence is TGTGCCAGCAGCCCAACGACAGGGTCAGGGACTGAAGCTTTCTTT. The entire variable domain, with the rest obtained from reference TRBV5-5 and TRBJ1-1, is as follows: DAGVTQSPTHLIKTRGQQVTLRCSPISGHKSVSWYQQVLGQGPQFIFQYYEKEERGRGNFPDRFSARQFPNYSSELNVNALLLGDSALYLCASSPTTGSGTEAFFGQGTRLTVV.

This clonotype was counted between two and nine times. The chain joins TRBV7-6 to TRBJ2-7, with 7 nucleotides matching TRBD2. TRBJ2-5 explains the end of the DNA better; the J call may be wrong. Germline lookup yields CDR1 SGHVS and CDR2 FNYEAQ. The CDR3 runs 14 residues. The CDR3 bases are TGTGCCAGCAGCGTAACAAGGCGGGGGGAGACCCAGTACTTC. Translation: CASSVTRRGETQYF.

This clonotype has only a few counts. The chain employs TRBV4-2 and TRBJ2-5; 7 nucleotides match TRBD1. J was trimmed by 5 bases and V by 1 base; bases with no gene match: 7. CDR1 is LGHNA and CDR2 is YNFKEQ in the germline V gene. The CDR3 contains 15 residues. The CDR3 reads CASSQGEGATETQYF. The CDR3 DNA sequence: TGTGCCAGCAGCCAAGGTGAGGGGGCGACGGAGACCCAGTACTTC.

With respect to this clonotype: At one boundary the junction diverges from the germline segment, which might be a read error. The CDR3 here is CAISEPSTGGPSYNEQLF. DNA for the CDR3: TGTGCCATCAGTGAGCCATCCACAGGGGGCCCATCCTACAATGAGCAGCTCTTC. This chain connects TRBV10-3 to TRBJ2-1; TRBD1 aligns across 9 bases. CDR1 is ENHRY and CDR2 is SYGVKD in the germline V gene. The CDR3 length is 18 residues.

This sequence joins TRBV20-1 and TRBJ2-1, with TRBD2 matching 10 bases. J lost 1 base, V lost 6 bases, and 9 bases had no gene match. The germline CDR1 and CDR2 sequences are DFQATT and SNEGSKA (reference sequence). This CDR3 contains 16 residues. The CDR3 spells CSALKPSGRSYNEQFF. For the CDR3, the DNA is TGCAGTGCCCTCAAGCCTAGCGGGAGATCCTACAATGAGCAGTTCTTC.

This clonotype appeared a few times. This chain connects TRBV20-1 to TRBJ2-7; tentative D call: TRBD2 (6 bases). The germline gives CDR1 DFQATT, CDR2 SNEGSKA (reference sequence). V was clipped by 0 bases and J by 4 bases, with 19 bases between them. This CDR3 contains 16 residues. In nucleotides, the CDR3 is TGCAGTGCTAGAGATCCGACTAGAGCGAGTAGTTACGAGCAGTACTTC. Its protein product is CSARDPTRASSYEQYF.

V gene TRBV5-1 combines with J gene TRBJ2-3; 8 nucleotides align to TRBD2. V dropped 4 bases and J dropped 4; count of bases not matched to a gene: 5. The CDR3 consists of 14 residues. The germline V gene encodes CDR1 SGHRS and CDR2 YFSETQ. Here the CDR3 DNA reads TGCGCCAGCAGCAACGGGGGGGGCTCAGATACGCAGTATTTT. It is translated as CASSNGGGSDTQYF.

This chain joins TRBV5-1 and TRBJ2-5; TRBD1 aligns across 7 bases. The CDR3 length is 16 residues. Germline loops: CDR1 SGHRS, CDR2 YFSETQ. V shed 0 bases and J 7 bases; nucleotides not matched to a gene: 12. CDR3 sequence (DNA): TGCGCCAGCAGCTTGGTCGTCGGGACAGAGACAGGGACCCAGTACTTC. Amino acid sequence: CASSLVVGTETGTQYF.

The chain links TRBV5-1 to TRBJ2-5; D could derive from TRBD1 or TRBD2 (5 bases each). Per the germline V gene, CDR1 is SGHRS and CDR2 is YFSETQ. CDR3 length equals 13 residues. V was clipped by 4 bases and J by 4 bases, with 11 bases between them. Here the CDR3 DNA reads TGCGCCAGCAGCCGAGGGACGCTAGAGACCCAGTACTTC. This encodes CASSRGTLETQYF.

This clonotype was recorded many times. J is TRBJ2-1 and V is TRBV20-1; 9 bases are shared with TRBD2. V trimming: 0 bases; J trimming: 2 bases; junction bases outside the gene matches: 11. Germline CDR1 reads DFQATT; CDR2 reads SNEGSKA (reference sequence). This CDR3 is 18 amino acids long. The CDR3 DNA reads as TGCAGTGCTAGAGATCCCCTAATAGCGGGGGCCACCTACAATGAGCAGTTCTTC. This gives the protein CSARDPLIAGATYNEQFF.

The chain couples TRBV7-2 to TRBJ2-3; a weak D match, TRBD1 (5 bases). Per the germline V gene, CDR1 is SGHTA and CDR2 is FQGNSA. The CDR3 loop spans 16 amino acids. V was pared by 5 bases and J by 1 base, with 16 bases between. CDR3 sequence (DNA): TGTGCCAGCAGCCCACAGTGGGCCAGGGGCACAGATACGCAGTATTTT. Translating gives CASSPQWARGTDTQYF.

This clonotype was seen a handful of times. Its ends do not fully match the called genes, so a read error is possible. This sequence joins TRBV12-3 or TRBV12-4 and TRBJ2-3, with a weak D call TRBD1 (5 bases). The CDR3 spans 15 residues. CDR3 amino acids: CASSLVRGTTDAQYF. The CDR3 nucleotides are TGTGCCAGCAGTTTAGTAAGGGGCACCACAGATGCGCAGTATTTT.

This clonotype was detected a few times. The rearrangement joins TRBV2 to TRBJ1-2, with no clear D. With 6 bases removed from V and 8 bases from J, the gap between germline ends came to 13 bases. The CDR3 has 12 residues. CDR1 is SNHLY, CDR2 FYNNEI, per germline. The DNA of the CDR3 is TGTGCCAGCAGAGAGGGTAATAGAGGCTACACCTTC. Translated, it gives CASREGNRGYTF.

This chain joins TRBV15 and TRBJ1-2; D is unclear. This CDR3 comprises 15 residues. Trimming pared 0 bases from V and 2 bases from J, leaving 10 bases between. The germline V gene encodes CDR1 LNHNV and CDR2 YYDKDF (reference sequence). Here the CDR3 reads CATSRDEDQNYGYTF. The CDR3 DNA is TGTGCCACCAGCAGAGATGAGGATCAGAACTATGGCTACACCTTC.

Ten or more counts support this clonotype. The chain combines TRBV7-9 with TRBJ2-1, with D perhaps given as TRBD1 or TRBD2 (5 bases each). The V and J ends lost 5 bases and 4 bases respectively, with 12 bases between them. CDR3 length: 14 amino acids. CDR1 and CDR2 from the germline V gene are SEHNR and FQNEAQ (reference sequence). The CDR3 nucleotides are TGTGCCAGCAGCCCGGCCGGGGCTTACAATGAGCAGTTCTTC. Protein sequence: CASSPAGAYNEQFF.